This T cell receptor (beta chain) was retrieved from a study of vaccination and CD4 T cells after COVID-19. As for treatment: 10-day PBMC culture with coronavirus spike peptide pools or control peptides (ViraFEST assay). During the years 2011-2018, before the COVID-19 pandemic, the unexposed donor's CD4+ T cells were collected. Once obtained from cultured CD4+ T cells, the DNA was sequenced using the Oncomine TCR Beta short-read assay. Genomic DNA was isolated from cultured CD4+ T cells. TCRdb reprocessed the PCR reads via MiXCR and lists one record per CDR3 protein. The sample lists about 6,300 distinct CDR3 sequences, around 35% occurring once. Concerning this clonotype itself: What it recognizes is unknown.

This receptor was obtained from a human donor in good health. The sequenced sample consisted of CD4+ T cells from blood, cultured in vitro.

The CDR3 here is CASSAAGGRDTQYF. CDR3 DNA sequence: TGTGCCAGCAGTGCAGCGGGAGGAAGGGATACGCAGTATTTT. V usage is TRBV6-4 and J usage is TRBJ2-3; 9 bases map to TRBD2. J was trimmed by 6 bases and V by 4 bases; bases with no gene match: 5. CDR1 is MRHNA and CDR2 is SNTAGT in the germline V gene. This CDR3 comprises 14 residues.